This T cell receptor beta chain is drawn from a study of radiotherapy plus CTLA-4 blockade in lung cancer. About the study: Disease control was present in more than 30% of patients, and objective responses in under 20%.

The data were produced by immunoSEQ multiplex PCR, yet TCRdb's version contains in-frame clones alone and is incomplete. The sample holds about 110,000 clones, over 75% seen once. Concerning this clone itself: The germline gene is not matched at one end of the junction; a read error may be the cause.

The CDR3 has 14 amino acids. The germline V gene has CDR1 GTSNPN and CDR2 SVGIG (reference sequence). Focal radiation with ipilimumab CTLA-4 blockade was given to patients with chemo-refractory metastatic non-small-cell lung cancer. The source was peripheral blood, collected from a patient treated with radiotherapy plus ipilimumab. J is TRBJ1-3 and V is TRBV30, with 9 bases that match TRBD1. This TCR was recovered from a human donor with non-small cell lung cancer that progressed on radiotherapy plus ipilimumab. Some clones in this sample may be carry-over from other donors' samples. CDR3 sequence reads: CAYPGQGHGTTIYF. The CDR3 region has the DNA TGTGCCTACCCGGGACAGGGTCACGGAACCACCATATATTTT.